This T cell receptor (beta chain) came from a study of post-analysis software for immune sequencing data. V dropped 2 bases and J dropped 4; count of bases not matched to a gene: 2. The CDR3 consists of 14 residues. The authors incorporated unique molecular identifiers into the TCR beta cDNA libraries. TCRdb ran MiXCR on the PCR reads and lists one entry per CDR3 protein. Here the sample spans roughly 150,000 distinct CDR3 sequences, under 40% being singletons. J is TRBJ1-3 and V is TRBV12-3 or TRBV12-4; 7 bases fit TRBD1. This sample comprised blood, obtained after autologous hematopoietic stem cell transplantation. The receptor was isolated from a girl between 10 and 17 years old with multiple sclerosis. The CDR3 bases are TGTGCCAGCAGTTTAAGGGGGCTCGGAAACACCATATATTTT. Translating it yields CASSLRGLGNTIYF.